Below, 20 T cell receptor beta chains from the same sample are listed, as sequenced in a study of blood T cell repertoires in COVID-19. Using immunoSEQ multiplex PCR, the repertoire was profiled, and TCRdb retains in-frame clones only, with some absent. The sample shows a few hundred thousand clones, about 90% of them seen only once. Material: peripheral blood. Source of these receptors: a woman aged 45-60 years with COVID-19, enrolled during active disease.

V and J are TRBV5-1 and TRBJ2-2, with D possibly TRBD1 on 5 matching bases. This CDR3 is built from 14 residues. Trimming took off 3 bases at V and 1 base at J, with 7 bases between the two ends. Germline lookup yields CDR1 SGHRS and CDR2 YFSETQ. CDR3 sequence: CASSWQGNTGELFF. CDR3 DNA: TGCGCCAGCAGCTGGCAGGGGAACACCGGGGAGCTGTTTTTT.

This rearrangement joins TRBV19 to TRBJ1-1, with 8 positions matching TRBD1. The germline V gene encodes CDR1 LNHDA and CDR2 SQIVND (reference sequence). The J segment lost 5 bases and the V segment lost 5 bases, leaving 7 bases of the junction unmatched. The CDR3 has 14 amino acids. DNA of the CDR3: TGTGCCAGTAGTCTCAGGGGGCCGGGGACTGAAGCTTTCTTT. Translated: CASSLRGPGTEAFF.

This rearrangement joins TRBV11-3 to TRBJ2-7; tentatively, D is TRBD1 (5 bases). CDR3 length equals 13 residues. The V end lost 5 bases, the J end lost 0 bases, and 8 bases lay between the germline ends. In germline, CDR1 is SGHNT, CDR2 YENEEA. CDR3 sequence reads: CASSPGHSYEQYF. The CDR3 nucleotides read TGTGCCAGCAGCCCAGGGCACTCCTACGAGCAGTACTTC.

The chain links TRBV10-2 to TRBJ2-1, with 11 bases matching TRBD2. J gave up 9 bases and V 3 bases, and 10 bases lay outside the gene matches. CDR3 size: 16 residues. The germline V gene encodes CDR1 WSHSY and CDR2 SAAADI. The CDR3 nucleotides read TGCGCCAGCAGTGAAAATGAGGGACTAGCGGTTTTTGAGCAGTTCTTC. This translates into CASSENEGLAVFEQFF.

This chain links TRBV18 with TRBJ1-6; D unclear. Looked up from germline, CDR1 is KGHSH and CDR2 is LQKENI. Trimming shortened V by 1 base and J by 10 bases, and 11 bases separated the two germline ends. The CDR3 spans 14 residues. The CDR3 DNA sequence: TGTGCCAGCTCACCACAAGGAGCGGGATCACCCCTCCACTTT. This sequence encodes CASSPQGAGSPLHF.

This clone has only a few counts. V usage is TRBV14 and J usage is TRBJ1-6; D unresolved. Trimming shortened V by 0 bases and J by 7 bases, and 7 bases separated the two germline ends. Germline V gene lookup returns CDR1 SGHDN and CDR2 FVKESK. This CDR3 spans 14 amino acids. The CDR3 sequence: CASSQEFRNSPLHF. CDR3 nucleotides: TGTGCCAGCAGCCAAGAATTCCGGAATTCACCCCTCCACTTT.

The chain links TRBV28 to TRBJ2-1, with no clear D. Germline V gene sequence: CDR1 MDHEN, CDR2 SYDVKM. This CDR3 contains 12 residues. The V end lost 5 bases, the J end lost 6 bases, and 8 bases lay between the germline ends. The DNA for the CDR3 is TGTGCCAGCAGTCCCGTCCCCAATGAGCAGTTCTTC. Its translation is CASSPVPNEQFF.

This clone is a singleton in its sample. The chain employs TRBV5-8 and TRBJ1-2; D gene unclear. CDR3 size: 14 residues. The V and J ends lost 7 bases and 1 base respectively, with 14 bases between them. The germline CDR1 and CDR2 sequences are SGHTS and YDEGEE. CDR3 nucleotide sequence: TGTGCCAGCCTCCCCAGAGGGAGTAACTATGGCTACACCTTC. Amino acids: CASLPRGSNYGYTF.

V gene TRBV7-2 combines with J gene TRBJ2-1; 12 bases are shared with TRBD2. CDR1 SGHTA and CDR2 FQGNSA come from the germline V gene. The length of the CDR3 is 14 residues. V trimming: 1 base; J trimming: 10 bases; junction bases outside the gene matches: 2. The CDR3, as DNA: TGTGCCAGCAGCTTAGGTGGACTAGCGGGGGAGCAGTTCTTC. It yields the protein CASSLGGLAGEQFF.

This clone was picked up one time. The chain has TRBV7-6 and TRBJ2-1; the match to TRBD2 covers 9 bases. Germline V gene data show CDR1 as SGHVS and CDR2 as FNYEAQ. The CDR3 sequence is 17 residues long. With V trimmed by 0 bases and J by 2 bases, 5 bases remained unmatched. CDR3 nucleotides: TGTGCCAGCAGCTTAGCGCTAAGCGGGAGGACCTACAATGAGCAGTTCTTC. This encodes CASSLALSGRTYNEQFF.

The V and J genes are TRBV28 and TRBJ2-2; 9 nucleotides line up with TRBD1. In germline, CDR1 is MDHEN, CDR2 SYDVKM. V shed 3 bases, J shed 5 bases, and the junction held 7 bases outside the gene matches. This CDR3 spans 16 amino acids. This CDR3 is CASSFYTGGATGELFF. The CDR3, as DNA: TGTGCCAGCAGTTTTTATACAGGGGGCGCGACCGGGGAGCTGTTTTTT.

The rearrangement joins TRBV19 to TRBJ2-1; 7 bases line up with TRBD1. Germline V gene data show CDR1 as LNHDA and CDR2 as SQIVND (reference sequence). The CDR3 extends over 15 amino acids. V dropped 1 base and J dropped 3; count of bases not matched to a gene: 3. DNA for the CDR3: TGTGCCAGTAGTATAGCAGGGGGAGACTACAATGAGCAGTTCTTC. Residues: CASSIAGGDYNEQFF. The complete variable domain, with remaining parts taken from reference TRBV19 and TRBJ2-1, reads DGGITQSPKYLFRKEGQNVTLSCEQNLNHDAMYWYRQDPGQGLRLIYYSQIVNDFQKGDIAEGYSVSREKKESFPLTVTSAQKNPTAFYLCASSIAGGDYNEQFFGPGTRLTVL.

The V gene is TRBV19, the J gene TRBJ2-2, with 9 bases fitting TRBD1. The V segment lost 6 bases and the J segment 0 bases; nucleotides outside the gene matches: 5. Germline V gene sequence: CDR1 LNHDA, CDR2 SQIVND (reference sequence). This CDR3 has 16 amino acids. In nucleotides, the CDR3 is TGTGCCAGTAGCCTAGACAGGGGGACGAACACCGGGGAGCTGTTTTTT. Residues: CASSLDRGTNTGELFF.

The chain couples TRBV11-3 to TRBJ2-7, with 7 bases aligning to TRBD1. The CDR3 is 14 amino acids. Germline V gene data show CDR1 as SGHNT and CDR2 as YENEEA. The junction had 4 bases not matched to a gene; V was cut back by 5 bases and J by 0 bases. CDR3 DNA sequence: TGTGCCAGCAGCCTCCGGGACAGCTCCTACGAGCAGTACTTC. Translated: CASSLRDSSYEQYF.

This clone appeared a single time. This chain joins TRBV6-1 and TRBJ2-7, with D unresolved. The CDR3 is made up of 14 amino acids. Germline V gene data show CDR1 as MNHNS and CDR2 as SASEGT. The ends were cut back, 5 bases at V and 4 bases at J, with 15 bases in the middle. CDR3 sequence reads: CASSPSGNRYEQYF. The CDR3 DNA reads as TGTGCCAGCAGTCCGTCAGGCAATCGATACGAGCAGTACTTC.

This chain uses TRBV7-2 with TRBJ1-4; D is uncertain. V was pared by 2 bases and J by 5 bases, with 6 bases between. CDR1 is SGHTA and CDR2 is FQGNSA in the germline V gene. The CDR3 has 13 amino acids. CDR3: CASSLLGNEKLFF. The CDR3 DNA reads TGTGCCAGCAGCTTACTAGGAAATGAAAAACTGTTTTTT. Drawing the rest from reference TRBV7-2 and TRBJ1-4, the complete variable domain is GAGVSQSPSNKVTEKGKDVELRCDPISGHTALYWYRQSLGQGLEFLIYFQGNSAPDKSGLPSDRFSAERTGGSVSTLTIQRTQQEDSAVYLCASSLLGNEKLFFGSGTQLSVL.

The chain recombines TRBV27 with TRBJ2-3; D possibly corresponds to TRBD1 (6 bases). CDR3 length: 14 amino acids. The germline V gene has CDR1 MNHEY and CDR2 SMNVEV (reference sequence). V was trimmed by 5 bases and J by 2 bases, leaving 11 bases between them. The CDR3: CASSKGQNTDTQYF. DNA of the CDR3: TGTGCCAGCAGTAAAGGACAGAACACAGATACGCAGTATTTT.

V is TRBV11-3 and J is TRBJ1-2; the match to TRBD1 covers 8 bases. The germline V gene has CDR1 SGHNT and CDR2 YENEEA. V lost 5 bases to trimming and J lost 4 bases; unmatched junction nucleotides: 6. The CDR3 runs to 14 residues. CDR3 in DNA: TGTGCCAGCAGCCGGTCAGGGGGCGTCTATGGCTACACCTTC. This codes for CASSRSGGVYGYTF.

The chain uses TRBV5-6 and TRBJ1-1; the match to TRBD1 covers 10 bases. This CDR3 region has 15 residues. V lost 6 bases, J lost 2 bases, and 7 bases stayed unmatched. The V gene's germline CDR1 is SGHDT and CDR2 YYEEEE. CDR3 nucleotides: TGTGCCAGCAAAGGGGGACAGGGGTTTAACACTGAAGCTTTCTTT. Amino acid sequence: CASKGGQGFNTEAFF. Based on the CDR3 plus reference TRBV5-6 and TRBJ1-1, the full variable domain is DAGVTQSPTHLIKTRGQQVTLRCSPKSGHDTVSWYQQALGQGPQFIFQYYEEEERQRGNFPDRFSGHQFPNYSSELNVNALLLGDSALYLCASKGGQGFNTEAFFGQGTRLTVV.

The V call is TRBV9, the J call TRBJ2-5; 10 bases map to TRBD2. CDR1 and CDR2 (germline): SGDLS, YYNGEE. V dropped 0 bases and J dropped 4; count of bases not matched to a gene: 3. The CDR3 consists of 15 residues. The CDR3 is CASSVDSGRGETQYF. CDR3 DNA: TGTGCCAGCAGCGTAGACAGCGGGAGGGGAGAGACCCAGTACTTC.